The rows below give T cell receptor beta chains drawn from one sample of a study of CD8+CD57+ T cells in acquired aplastic anemia. TCRdb reprocessed the reads via MiXCR and lists one record per CDR3 protein. The sample includes around 170,000 distinct CDR3 sequences, around 43% seen only once; the top ten take roughly 2.9%. The sequencing input was sorted CD4+, CD8+, or CD8+CD57+ T cells (not recorded which) from PBMCs. The source is a human donor with aplastic anemia. CDR3s leave out the opening cysteine and the closing phenylalanine or tryptophan. Each record gives: V gene, D gene, J gene, CDR3 protein. A D gene is named only where the DNA matches it firmly.

V: TRBV27; D: .; J: TRBJ2-2; CDR3: ASSLWADLTGELF
V: TRBV19; D: .; J: TRBJ2-6; CDR3: ASSRGVQGANVLT
V: TRBV4-2; D: .; J: TRBJ1-1; CDR3: ASSQGLGQANTEAF
V: TRBV24-1; D: .; J: TRBJ2-3; CDR3: ASSPVGLADTQY
V: TRBV7-9; D: .; J: TRBJ2-7; CDR3: ASSREYEQY
V: TRBV4-2; D: TRBD1; J: TRBJ2-5; CDR3: ASSQSTGGGETQY
V: TRBV5-8; D: .; J: TRBJ1-6; CDR3: ASSLGQHYSPLH
V: TRBV5-1; D: TRBD2; J: TRBJ2-2; CDR3: ASSSTSGNTGELF
V: TRBV14; D: TRBD2; J: TRBJ2-3; CDR3: ASRTSGSVSDTQY
V: TRBV28; D: .; J: TRBJ1-2; CDR3: ASGVPRSYGYT
V: TRBV10-3; D: TRBD2; J: TRBJ2-3; CDR3: ASRPSGGAGDTQY
V: TRBV15; D: TRBD2; J: TRBJ2-5; CDR3: ATSLPGGLAEETQY